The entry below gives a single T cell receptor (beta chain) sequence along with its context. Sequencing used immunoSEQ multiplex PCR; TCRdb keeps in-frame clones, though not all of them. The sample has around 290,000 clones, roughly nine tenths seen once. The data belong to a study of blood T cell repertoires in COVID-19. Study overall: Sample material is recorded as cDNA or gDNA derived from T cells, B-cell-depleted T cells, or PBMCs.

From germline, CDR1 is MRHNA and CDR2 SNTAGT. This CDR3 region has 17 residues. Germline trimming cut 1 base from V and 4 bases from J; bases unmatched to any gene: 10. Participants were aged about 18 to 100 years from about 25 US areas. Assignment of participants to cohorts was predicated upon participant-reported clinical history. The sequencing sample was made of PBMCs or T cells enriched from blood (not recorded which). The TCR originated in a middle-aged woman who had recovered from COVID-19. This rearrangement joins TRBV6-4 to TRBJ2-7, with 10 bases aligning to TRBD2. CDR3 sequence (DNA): TGTGCCAGCAGTGACTACCCCAACGGTAGCGGGGGGTACGAGCAGTACTTC. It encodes CASSDYPNGSGGYEQYF.